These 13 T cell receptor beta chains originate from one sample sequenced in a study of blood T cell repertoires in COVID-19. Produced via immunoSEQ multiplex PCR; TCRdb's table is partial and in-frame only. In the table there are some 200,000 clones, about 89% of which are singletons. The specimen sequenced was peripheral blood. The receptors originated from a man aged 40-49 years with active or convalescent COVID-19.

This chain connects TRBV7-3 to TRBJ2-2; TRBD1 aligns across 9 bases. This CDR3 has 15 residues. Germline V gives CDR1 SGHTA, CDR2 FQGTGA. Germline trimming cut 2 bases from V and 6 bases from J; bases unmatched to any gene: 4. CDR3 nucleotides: TGTGCCAGCAGCTTATTAGGACAGGGGTCCGGGGAGCTGTTTTTT. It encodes CASSLLGQGSGELFF.

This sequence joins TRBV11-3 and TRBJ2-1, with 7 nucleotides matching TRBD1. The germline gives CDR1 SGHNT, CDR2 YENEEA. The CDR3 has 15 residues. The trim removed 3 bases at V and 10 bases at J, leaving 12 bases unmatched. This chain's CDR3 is CASSFGAGGMREQFF. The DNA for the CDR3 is TGTGCCAGCAGCTTTGGGGCAGGGGGTATGAGAGAGCAGTTCTTC. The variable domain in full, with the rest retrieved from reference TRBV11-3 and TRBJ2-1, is EAGVVQSPRYKIIEKKQPVAFWCNPISGHNTLYWYLQNLGQGPELLIRYENEEAVDDSQLPKDRFSAERLKGVDSTLKIQPAELGDSAVYLCASSFGAGGMREQFFGPGTRLTVL.

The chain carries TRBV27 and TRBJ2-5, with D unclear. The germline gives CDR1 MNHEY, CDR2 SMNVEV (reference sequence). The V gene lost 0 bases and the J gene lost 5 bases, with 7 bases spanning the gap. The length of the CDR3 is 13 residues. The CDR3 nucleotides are TGTGCCAGCAGTTTATCGATCGGGGAGACCCAGTACTTC. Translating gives CASSLSIGETQYF.

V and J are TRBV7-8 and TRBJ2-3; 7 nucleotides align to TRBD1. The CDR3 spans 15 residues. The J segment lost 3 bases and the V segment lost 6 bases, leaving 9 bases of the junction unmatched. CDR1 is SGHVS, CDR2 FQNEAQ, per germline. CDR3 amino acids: CASSRTGTDTDTQYF. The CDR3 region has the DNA TGTGCCAGCAGTCGAACCGGGACAGATACAGATACGCAGTATTTT.

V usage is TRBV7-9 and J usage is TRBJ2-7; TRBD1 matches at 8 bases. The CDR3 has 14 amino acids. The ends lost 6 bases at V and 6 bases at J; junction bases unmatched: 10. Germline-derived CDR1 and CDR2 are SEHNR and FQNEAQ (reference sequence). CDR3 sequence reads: CASSTRETGVEQYF. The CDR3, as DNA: TGTGCCAGCAGTACTCGAGAGACAGGGGTCGAGCAGTACTTC. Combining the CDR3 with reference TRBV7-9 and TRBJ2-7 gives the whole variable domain DTGVSQNPRHKITKRGQNVTFRCDPISEHNRLYWYRQTLGQGPEFLTYFQNEAQLEKSRLLSDRFSAERPKGSFSTLEIQRTEQGDSAMYLCASSTRETGVEQYFGPGTRLTVT.

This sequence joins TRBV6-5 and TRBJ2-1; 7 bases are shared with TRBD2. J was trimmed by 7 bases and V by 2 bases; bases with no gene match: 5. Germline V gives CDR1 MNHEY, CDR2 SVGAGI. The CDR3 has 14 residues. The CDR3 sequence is CASSYQLARNEQFF. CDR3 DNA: TGTGCCAGCAGTTACCAACTAGCGCGTAATGAGCAGTTCTTC.

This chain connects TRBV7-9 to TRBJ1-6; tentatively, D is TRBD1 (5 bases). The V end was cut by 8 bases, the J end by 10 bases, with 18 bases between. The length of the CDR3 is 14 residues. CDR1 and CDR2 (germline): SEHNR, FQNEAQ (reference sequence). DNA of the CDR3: TGTGCCAGCTCCCCTGACAGTGGGCAATCACCCCTCCACTTT. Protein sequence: CASSPDSGQSPLHF.

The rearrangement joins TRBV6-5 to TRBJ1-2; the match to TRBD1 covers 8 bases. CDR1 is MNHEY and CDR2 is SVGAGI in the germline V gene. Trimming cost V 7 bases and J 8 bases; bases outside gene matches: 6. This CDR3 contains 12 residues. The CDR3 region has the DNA TGTGCCAGCACCCGGACAGGGCAAGGCTACACCTTC. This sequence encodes CASTRTGQGYTF.

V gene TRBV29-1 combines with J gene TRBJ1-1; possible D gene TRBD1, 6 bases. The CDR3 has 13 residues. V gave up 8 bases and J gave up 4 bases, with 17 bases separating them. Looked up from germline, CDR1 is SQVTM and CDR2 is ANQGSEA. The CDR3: CSTQQGVGTEAFF. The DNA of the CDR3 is TGCAGCACTCAACAGGGAGTGGGCACTGAAGCTTTCTTT. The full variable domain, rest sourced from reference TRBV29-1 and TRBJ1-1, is SAVISQKPSRDICQRGTSLTIQCQVDSQVTMMFWYRQQPGQSLTLIATANQGSEATYESGFVIDKFPISRPNLTFSTLTVSNMSPEDSSIYLCSTQQGVGTEAFFGQGTRLTVV.

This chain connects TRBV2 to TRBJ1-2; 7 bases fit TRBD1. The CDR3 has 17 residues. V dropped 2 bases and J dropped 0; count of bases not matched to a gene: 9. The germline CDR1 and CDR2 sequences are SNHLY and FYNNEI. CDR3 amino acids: CASSERGTGQSNYGYTF. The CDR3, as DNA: TGTGCCAGCAGTGAAAGGGGGACGGGACAGTCTAACTATGGCTACACCTTC. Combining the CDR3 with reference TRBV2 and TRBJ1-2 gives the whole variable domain EPEVTQTPSHQVTQMGQEVILRCVPISNHLYFYWYRQILGQKVEFLVSFYNNEISEKSEIFDDQFSVERPDGSNFTLKIRSTKLEDSAMYFCASSERGTGQSNYGYTFGSGTRLTVV.

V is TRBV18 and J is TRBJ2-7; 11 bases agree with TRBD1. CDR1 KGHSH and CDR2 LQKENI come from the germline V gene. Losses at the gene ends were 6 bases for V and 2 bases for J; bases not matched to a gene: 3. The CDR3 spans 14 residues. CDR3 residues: CASSRDRGAYEQYF. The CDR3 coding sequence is TGTGCCAGCTCCCGGGACAGGGGGGCCTACGAGCAGTACTTC.

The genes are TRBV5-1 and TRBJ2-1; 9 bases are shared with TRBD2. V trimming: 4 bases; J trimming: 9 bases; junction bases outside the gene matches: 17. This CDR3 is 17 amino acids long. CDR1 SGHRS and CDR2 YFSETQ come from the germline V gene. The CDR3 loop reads CASSASAMRGGVGEQFF. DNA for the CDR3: TGCGCCAGCAGCGCCTCCGCTATGCGGGGGGGCGTGGGTGAGCAGTTCTTC.

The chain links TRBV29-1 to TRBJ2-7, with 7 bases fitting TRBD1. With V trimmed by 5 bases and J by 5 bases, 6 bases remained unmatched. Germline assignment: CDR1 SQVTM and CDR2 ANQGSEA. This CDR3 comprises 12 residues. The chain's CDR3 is CSVREGANEQYF. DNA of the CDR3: TGCAGCGTTAGAGAGGGGGCGAACGAGCAGTACTTC.